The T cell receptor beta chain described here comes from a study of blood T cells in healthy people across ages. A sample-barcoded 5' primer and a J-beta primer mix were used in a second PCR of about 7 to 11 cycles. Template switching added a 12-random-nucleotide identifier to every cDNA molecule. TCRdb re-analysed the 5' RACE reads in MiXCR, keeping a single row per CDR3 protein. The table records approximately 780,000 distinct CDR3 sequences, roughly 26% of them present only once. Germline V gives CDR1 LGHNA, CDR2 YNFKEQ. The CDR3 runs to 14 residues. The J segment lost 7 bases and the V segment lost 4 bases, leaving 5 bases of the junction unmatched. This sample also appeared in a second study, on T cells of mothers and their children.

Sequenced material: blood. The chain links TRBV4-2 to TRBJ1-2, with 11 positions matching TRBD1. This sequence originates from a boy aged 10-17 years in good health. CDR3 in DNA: TGTGCCAGCAGCCCGGACAGGGGGCTATTTGGCTACACCTTC. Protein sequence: CASSPDRGLFGYTF.